This T cell receptor beta chain derives from a study of blood T cell repertoires in COVID-19. Study context: T cells, B-cell-depleted T cells, or PBMCs supplied cDNA or gDNA.

Generated by immunoSEQ multiplex PCR, the TCRdb table keeps only in-frame clones and is missing some. Of 100,000 or so clones listed, 80% to 95% are singletons. The CDR3 is 14 amino acids. Germline V gene data show CDR1 as MDHEN and CDR2 as SYDVKM. Trimming removed 5 bases from V and 8 bases from J; junction bases left unmatched: 8. The chain is built from TRBV28 and TRBJ1-1, with TRBD1 matching 10 bases. The material sequenced was peripheral blood. The sequence was collected from a man aged 70-80 years with acute or convalescent COVID-19. In DNA, the CDR3 is TGTGCCAGCAGTCTCGCGGGACAGGGGATGGAAGCTTTCTTT. Encoded protein: CASSLAGQGMEAFF.